The 6 T cell receptor beta chains reported below all come from one sample, sequenced in a study of T cells in Graves' hyperthyroidism and ophthalmopathy. Amplification targeted TCR beta CDR3 regions from RNA transcripts. First-round RT-PCR of the TCR CDR3 relied on the HTBI primer set. Via MiXCR, TCRdb re-called the multiplex PCR reads, giving one row per CDR3 protein. The table records approximately 430,000 distinct CDR3 sequences, roughly 14% of them present only once. Input material: blood. Receptor source: a man aged 18 to 29 with Graves' ophthalmopathy.

This clonotype was recorded at least ten times. The rearrangement links TRBV11-3 to TRBJ2-3, with 7 bases that match TRBD1. CDR1 SGHNT and CDR2 YENEEA come from the germline V gene. The CDR3 spans 13 residues. V shed 5 bases, J shed 5 bases, and the junction held 4 bases outside the gene matches. CDR3 sequence: CASSRTGGDTQYF. CDR3 coding DNA: TGTGCCAGCAGCCGGACAGGAGGAGATACGCAGTATTTT.

This clonotype was counted ten times or more. The gene calls are TRBV11-2 and TRBJ2-7, with D possibly TRBD2 on 6 matching bases. The CDR3 sequence is 15 residues long. CDR1 is SGHAT and CDR2 is FQNNGV in the germline V gene. Trimming took off 1 base at V and 5 bases at J, with 15 bases between the two ends. The CDR3 loop reads CASSLGLGGGHEQYF. The DNA for the CDR3 is TGTGCCAGCAGCTTAGGCCTGGGGGGTGGGCACGAGCAGTACTTC.

This clonotype was found many times. The chain links TRBV12-3 or TRBV12-4 to TRBJ2-7; a weak D match, TRBD1 (6 bases). Trimming shortened V by 6 bases and J by 3 bases, and 18 bases separated the two germline ends. This CDR3 contains 15 residues. Written as DNA, the CDR3 is TGTGCCAGCAGCAAAACCGGGGACACATACTACGAGCAGTACTTC. This encodes CASSKTGDTYYEQYF.

Ten or more counts support this clonotype. The genes are TRBV11-2 and TRBJ2-5; TRBD1 matches 8 bases. V shed 0 bases, J shed 4 bases, and the junction held 13 bases outside the gene matches. This CDR3 has 18 residues. Germline V gene lookup returns CDR1 SGHAT and CDR2 FQNNGV. The DNA for the CDR3 is TGTGCCAGCAGCTTAGATCGGACAGGGTATCTTCTAGGAGAGACCCAGTACTTC. Encoded protein: CASSLDRTGYLLGETQYF. Full variable domain (rest looked up from reference TRBV11-2 and TRBJ2-5): EAGVAQSPRYKIIEKRQSVAFWCNPISGHATLYWYQQILGQGPKLLIQFQNNGVVDDSQLPKDRFSAERLKGVDSTLKIQPAKLEDSAVYLCASSLDRTGYLLGETQYFGPGTRLLVL.

This clonotype was detected only once. One base away lies a much larger clone, so this may be a sequencing read error. This sequence joins TRBV15 and TRBJ2-5, with TRBD1 matching 9 bases. The CDR3 is 13 amino acids. The germline CDR1 and CDR2 sequences are LNHNV and YYDKDF (reference sequence). The CDR3 bases are TGTGCCGCCAGCATGGGACAGGGTCAGACCCAGTACTTC. Protein sequence: CAASMGQGQTQYF.

This clonotype was recorded many times. The V and J genes are TRBV6-1 and TRBJ1-1; 12 bases fit TRBD1. V shed 6 bases and J 0 bases; nucleotides not matched to a gene: 14. CDR1 and CDR2 (germline): MNHNS, SASEGT. CDR3 length equals 19 residues. This CDR3 is CASRTGTGGGMGMNTEAFF. The DNA of the CDR3 is TGTGCCAGCAGGACCGGGACAGGGGGCGGTATGGGAATGAACACTGAAGCTTTCTTT.